The clone carrying this T cell receptor (beta chain) has only a few counts. This specimen comes from a study of T-cell memory formation after mild COVID-19. One entry per CDR3 protein results from TCRdb running MiXCR on the 5' RACE reads. The sample records about 350,000 distinct CDR3 sequences, around 15% being singletons. Sequenced: PBMCs or a T cell subset sorted from them (not recorded which). The sequence came from a man between 18 and 29 years old who had mild COVID-19 (a few samples of this study predate the infection). Cell type and time point are not known.

The CDR3 sequence: CAWSIRGGANVLTF. DNA for the CDR3: TGTGCCTGGAGTATCCGTGGGGGGGCCAACGTCCTGACTTTC. The chain links TRBV30 to TRBJ2-6; D not resolved. V was clipped by 2 bases and J by 4 bases, with 9 bases between them. CDR1 and CDR2 from the germline V gene are GTSNPN and SVGIG (reference sequence). This CDR3 comprises 14 residues.